This TCR beta chain is from a study of type 1 regulatory T cells. Study-wide context: T-allo10 is a Tr1-enriched, alloantigen-specific CD4 T cell product made in vitro. The study, taken as a whole, reports: Tr1 cells had a more restricted TCR repertoire than non-Tr1 cells.

MiXCR, run by TCRdb on the reads, gives a single entry per CDR3 protein. Here the sample spans about 59,000 distinct CDR3 sequences, approximately 60% being singletons. Remarks on this clonotype: The antigen remains unidentified.

The specimen was cultured non-Tr1 T cells, either the whole culture or a sorted T cell fraction (not recorded which). The sequence derives from a human donor in good health.

The CDR3 coding sequence is TGCAGTGCTAGTGAGACAGGGTCCTACAATGAGCAGTTCTTC. It codes for CSASETGSYNEQFF. The chain joins TRBV20-1 to TRBJ2-1; 7 bases agree with TRBD1. V lost 3 bases, J lost 1 base, and 3 bases stayed unmatched. The CDR3 is 14 residues long. Germline CDR1 and CDR2: DFQATT and SNEGSKA (reference sequence).